The 13 T cell receptor beta chains presented below share a single source sample, sequenced in a study of a mutant IDH1 vaccine in newly diagnosed glioma. Their specific antigens are unknown. Time point denoted: week 47, end of study. In every dose of vaccine, 300 ug of mutant IDH1 20-mer peptide was given alongside topical imiquimod. TCRdb's copy holds only in-frame clones and misses some; the assay was immunoSEQ multiplex PCR. The sample holds tens of thousands of clones, 82% seen once. Sequenced material: PBMCs, taken from a glioma patient whose treatment included an IDH1 peptide vaccine. These receptors were collected from a man aged 18-30 years with glioma. Some clones in this sample may be carry-over from other donors' samples.

The rearrangement links TRBV28 to TRBJ2-7; 8 positions match TRBD2. CDR3 size: 13 residues. Germline CDR1 MDHEN, CDR2 SYDVKM. The V gene end was trimmed by 5 bases and the J gene end by 2 bases; junction bases not matched to a gene: 2. The CDR3 protein is CASSEAGAYEQYF. CDR3 coding DNA: TGTGCCAGCAGTGAAGCGGGGGCCTACGAGCAGTACTTC.

This chain links TRBV10-3 with TRBJ2-1, with TRBD2 identical over 10 bases. Looked up from germline, CDR1 is ENHRY and CDR2 is SYGVKD. The junction had 7 bases not matched to a gene; V was cut back by 2 bases and J by 6 bases. The length of the CDR3 is 16 residues. The chain's CDR3 is CAISEDTSGTSNEQFF. For the CDR3, the DNA is TGTGCCATCAGTGAGGATACTAGCGGGACTTCCAATGAGCAGTTCTTC.

This clone was counted between two and nine times. This chain joins TRBV6-5 and TRBJ1-1; D remains unclear. V gave up 2 bases and J gave up 7 bases, with 11 bases separating them. Germline lookup yields CDR1 MNHEY and CDR2 SVGAGI. The CDR3 runs to 13 residues. Here the CDR3 reads CASSYLDWSEAFF. The CDR3 DNA reads as TGTGCCAGCAGTTACCTAGACTGGAGTGAAGCTTTCTTT.

V and J are TRBV5-1 and TRBJ2-1; TRBD2 agrees at 7 bases. CDR1 is SGHRS and CDR2 is YFSETQ in the germline V gene. J was trimmed by 10 bases and V by 0 bases; bases with no gene match: 10. The CDR3 consists of 15 residues. CDR3 bases: TGCGCCAGCAGCTTGGCGGCTAGCGGCGGTTCAGAGCAGTTCTTC. Amino acid sequence: CASSLAASGGSEQFF.

This clone was seen a single time. Here the CDR3 reads CASSPRDLETQYF. CDR3 coding DNA: TGTGCCAGCAGCCCTAGGGATCTAGAGACCCAGTACTTC. V and J are TRBV5-4 and TRBJ2-5, with D unresolved. The ends were cut back, 4 bases at V and 4 bases at J, with 11 bases in the middle. Looked up from germline, CDR1 is SGHNT and CDR2 is YYREEE (reference sequence). The CDR3 has 13 residues.

This clone was seen just once. The J gene is TRBJ1-5, the V gene TRBV4-3; 8 bases are a match to TRBD1. Trimming removed 2 bases from V and 6 bases from J; junction bases left unmatched: 6. This CDR3 region has 15 residues. From germline, CDR1 is LGHNA and CDR2 YSLEER. The CDR3 DNA is TGCGCCAGCAGCCAAACAGGGGGATGGGGTCAGCCCCAGCATTTT. Translated, it gives CASSQTGGWGQPQHF.

The V and J genes are TRBV11-2 and TRBJ2-7, with a weak D call TRBD2 (10 bases). The V and J ends lost 5 bases and 5 bases respectively, with 31 bases between them. This CDR3 has 19 amino acids. CDR1 SGHAT and CDR2 FQNNGV come from the germline V gene. CDR3 bases: TGTGCCAGCAGCCCGCCCGGGACAGGGAGCGGGAGGGCCGCCCACGAGCAGTACTTC. As protein: CASSPPGTGSGRAAHEQYF. The entire variable domain, with the rest obtained from reference TRBV11-2 and TRBJ2-7, is as follows: EAGVAQSPRYKIIEKRQSVAFWCNPISGHATLYWYQQILGQGPKLLIQFQNNGVVDDSQLPKDRFSAERLKGVDSTLKIQPAKLEDSAVYLCASSPPGTGSGRAAHEQYFGPGTRLTVT.

The V and J genes are TRBV6-5 and TRBJ1-1; 9 bases align to TRBD1. The CDR3 is 15 amino acids. The germline CDR1 and CDR2 sequences are MNHEY and SVGAGI. After removal of 6 bases from V and 4 bases from J, the junction contained 9 bases not matched to a gene. This chain's CDR3 is CASRPQGQGGTEAFF. The CDR3 nucleotides are TGTGCCAGCAGGCCCCAGGGACAGGGAGGCACTGAAGCTTTCTTT.

The V and J genes are TRBV14 and TRBJ1-2; TRBD1 is a possible D gene (5 bases). The germline V gene encodes CDR1 SGHDN and CDR2 FVKESK. V shed 4 bases and J shed 5 bases, with 8 bases lying between them. This CDR3 is built from 12 residues. The CDR3 loop reads CASSRQGYGYTF. The CDR3 nucleotides read TGTGCCAGCAGCCGTCAGGGTTATGGCTACACCTTC. Using reference TRBV14 and TRBJ1-2 for the parts outside the CDR3, the full variable domain is EAGVTQFPSHSVIEKGQTVTLRCDPISGHDNLYWYRRVMGKEIKFLLHFVKESKQDESGMPNNRFLAERTGGTYSTLKVQPAELEDSGVYFCASSRQGYGYTFGSGTRLTVV.

The chain links TRBV19 to TRBJ1-5; 8 positions match TRBD1. Germline CDR1 LNHDA, CDR2 SQIVND (reference sequence). The ends lost 8 bases at V and 5 bases at J; junction bases unmatched: 11. The CDR3 consists of 15 residues. Here the CDR3 reads CASRPGDRGDQPQHF. CDR3 in DNA: TGTGCCAGTCGACCCGGTGACAGGGGCGATCAGCCCCAGCATTTT.

This chain uses TRBV2 with TRBJ1-5; D gene uncertain. The germline V and J ends were trimmed by 1 base and 1 base, with 8 bases remaining between them. This CDR3 has 15 amino acids. Germline CDR1 and CDR2: SNHLY and FYNNEI. The CDR3 nucleotides read TGTGCCAGCAGTGAAGTGAGCGGCAGCAATCAGCCCCAGCATTTT. This codes for CASSEVSGSNQPQHF.

The CDR3 sequence: CASSLGGGMETQYF. CDR3 DNA sequence: TGTGCCAGCAGCTTAGGCGGGGGGATGGAGACCCAGTACTTC. The gene calls are TRBV7-2 and TRBJ2-5, with 8 bases identical to TRBD2. J was trimmed by 5 bases and V by 1 base; bases with no gene match: 3. CDR1 is SGHTA and CDR2 is FQGNSA in the germline V gene. The CDR3 runs 14 residues. Together with reference TRBV7-2 and TRBJ2-5, the CDR3 gives the full variable domain: GAGVSQSPSNKVTEKGKDVELRCDPISGHTALYWYRQSLGQGLEFLIYFQGNSAPDKSGLPSDRFSAERTGGSVSTLTIQRTQQEDSAVYLCASSLGGGMETQYFGPGTRLLVL.

The chain carries TRBV7-9 and TRBJ1-5, with 7 positions matching TRBD1. Germline-derived CDR1 and CDR2 are SEHNR and FQNEAQ (reference sequence). The V and J ends lost 5 bases and 6 bases, in that order; junction bases with no gene match: 4. The CDR3 covers 13 residues. The CDR3 DNA reads TGTGCCAGCAGCCCGGGACAGACTCAGCCCCAGCATTTT. Amino acids: CASSPGQTQPQHF. The variable domain in full, completed from reference TRBV7-9 and TRBJ1-5, reads DTGVSQNPRHKITKRGQNVTFRCDPISEHNRLYWYRQTLGQGPEFLTYFQNEAQLEKSRLLSDRFSAERPKGSFSTLEIQRTEQGDSAMYLCASSPGQTQPQHFGDGTRLSIL.